This T cell receptor beta chain was found in a study of cytomegalovirus exposure and HLA in healthy donors. Overall study results and limits: As a later analysis showed, a missense DCLRE1C variant was linked to trimming of TCR beta V- and J-genes. Presence/absence analyses treated sequencing depth as roughly uniform across donors.

The primer mix had 60 Vbeta and 13 Jbeta primers. Method: immunoSEQ multiplex PCR; TCRdb's copy keeps in-frame clones and lacks some. The sample consists of around 150,000 clones, roughly 77% of them appearing once. Deletions cut 6 bases from V and 0 bases from J, with 15 bases between. There are 16 residues in the CDR3. Germline V gives CDR1 MDHEN, CDR2 SYDVKM. As to this clone: Its antigen is currently unknown.

In nominal health when sampled, donors likely had unrecorded immune exposures nonetheless. The TCR comes from a woman younger than 35 in good health and CMV-seronegative. The sequencing sample was made of PBMCs. This chain connects TRBV28 to TRBJ2-1; TRBD1 might be the D (5 bases). The CDR3 here is CASSSRQISSYNEQFF. In nucleotides, the CDR3 is TGTGCCAGCAGCTCCCGACAGATAAGCTCCTACAATGAGCAGTTCTTC.